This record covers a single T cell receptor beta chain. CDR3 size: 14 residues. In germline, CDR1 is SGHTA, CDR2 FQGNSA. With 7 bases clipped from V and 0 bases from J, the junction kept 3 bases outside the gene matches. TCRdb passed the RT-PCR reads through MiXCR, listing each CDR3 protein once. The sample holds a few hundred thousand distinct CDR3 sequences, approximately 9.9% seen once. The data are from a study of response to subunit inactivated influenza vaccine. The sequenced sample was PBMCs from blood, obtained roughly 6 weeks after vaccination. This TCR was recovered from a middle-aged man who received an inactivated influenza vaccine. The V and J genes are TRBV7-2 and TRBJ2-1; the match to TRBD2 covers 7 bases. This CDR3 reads CASKPGGSYNEQFF. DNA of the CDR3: TGTGCCAGCAAGCCGGGGGGCTCCTACAATGAGCAGTTCTTC.